Reported below is one T cell receptor (beta chain). This clonotype was observed a handful of times. The clone's antigen remains unknown. No quality values exist for individual bases; no much larger clone is one base distant. This sample is drawn from a study of regulatory T cells in long-lasting Graves disease (dated by TCRdb to about 2021). Regarding the research as a whole: To count as having persistent Graves' disease, a patient had to have received antithyroid drug treatment for over 5 years with TSH receptor autoantibodies remaining persistently positive. Persistent Graves' disease patients in the clinical cohort had taken antithyroid drugs for roughly ten years on average. The study took place in China and was registered as a clinical trial. Patients with persistent Graves' disease were compared with patients with newly diagnosed Graves' disease using TCR sequencing and RNA sequencing of peripheral blood. TCR sequencing covered around 13 persistent and around 20 newly diagnosed Graves' disease patients, around 35 samples in total. General study outcomes and caveats: Sequencing and analysis were limited to the TCR beta chain. Because the primary lesion, thyroid tissue, could not be accessed, the study looked at peripheral blood alone. The small sample size was acknowledged by the authors as a limitation that may reduce accuracy. Patients with persistent disease shared more public clonotypes (approximately 2,500) than newly diagnosed patients did (nearly 1,000). Compared with newly diagnosed patients, persistent Graves' disease patients had lower TCR Shannon entropy and fewer highly expanded clones, which suggests clonal expansion.

Interpreted using the paper, the time point label stands for: persistent/refractory GD, antithyroid drugs over 5 years with positive TRAb. For both TCR sequencing and RNA sequencing, RNA was extracted from PBMCs in TRIzol. Graves' disease was diagnosed according to American Thyroid Association guidelines. Patients were recruited from an endocrinology department in Xi'an, China. From each patient, nine milliliters of peripheral blood was collected into an EDTA anticoagulant tube. PBMCs were isolated by Ficoll Paque Plus density gradient separation without further T cell sorting. An Agilent 2100 Bioanalyzer and agarose gel were used to assess RNA quality, and a NanoDrop 2000 was used to measure RNA concentration. The library relied on multiplex PCR. TCRdb shows the sequencer as Illumina HiSeq 4000. To build TCR beta libraries, CDR3 regions were amplified by Arm-PCR using iRepertoire HTBI primers. PCR products were gel purified before sequencing. On the study's bioinformatics: Gene usage analysis of CDR3 amino acid clonotypes relied on the 62 TRBV and 15 or so TRBJ segments identified across samples. Filtered high-quality paired reads were merged into contigs using COPE and FqMerger. BLAST was used to align contigs to the IMGT TRBV, TRBD and TRBJ reference genes, and CDR3 was defined following IMGT. Highly expanded clones were defined as clonotypes with a frequency above 0.1%. Shannon entropy was used to measure repertoire diversity, and the Gini coefficient was used to measure V-J evenness. Public clonotypes were defined as clonotypes shared by more than one individual. TCRdb trimmed the raw reads at Q25, called clones with MiXCR and kept productive beta chains. Rows are unified per CDR3 protein, each entry keeping the most common DNA and genes. These V and J calls rely on TCRdb rather than the paper's analysis. The sample table lists hundreds of thousands of distinct CDR3 sequences, roughly 21% of them with a count of one. About 29% of the sample rests with the top ten.

This TCR came from a female donor with Graves disease. Material: peripheral blood mononuclear cells (PBMCs), obtained when the disease was refractory, from a patient treated with antithyroid drugs.

The nucleotide sequence reads as follows: TGTGCCAGTAGCTCCCCGGCGGGACAGAAGAATTCACCCCTCCACTTT. This yields the protein CASSSPAGQKNSPLHF. The chain employs TRBV19 and TRBJ1-6; TRBD1 aligns with 7 central bases. Via the germline V gene (reference sequence), CDR1 is LNHDA and CDR2 SQIVND. Including the terminal cysteine and phenylalanine, the CDR3 comprises 16 residues. Only CDR3 DNA remains: 48 bases, in frame from the first base. Germline trimming: 6 bases from V, 7 bases from J; junction bases outside gene matches: 12.